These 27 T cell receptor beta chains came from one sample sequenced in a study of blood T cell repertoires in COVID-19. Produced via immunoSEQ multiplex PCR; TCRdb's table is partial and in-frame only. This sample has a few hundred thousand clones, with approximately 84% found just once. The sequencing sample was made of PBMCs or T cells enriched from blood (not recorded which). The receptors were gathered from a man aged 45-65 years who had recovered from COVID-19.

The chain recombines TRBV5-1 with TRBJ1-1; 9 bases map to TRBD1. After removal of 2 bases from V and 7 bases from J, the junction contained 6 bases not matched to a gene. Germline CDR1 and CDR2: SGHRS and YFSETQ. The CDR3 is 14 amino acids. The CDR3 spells CASSFKQGAIEAFF. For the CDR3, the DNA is TGCGCCAGCAGCTTCAAACAGGGGGCTATTGAAGCTTTCTTT. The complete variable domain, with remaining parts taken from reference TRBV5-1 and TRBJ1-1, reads KAGVTQTPRYLIKTRGQQVTLSCSPISGHRSVSWYQQTPGQGLQFLFEYFSETQRNKGNFPGRFSGRQFSNSRSEMNVSTLELGDSALYLCASSFKQGAIEAFFGQGTRLTVV.

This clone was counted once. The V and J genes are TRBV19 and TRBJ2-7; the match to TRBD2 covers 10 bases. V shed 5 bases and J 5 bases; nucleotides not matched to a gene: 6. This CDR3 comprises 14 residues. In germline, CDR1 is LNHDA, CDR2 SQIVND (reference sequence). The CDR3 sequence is CASSWASGSHEQYF. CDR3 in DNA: TGTGCCAGTAGTTGGGCTAGCGGGAGCCACGAGCAGTACTTC.

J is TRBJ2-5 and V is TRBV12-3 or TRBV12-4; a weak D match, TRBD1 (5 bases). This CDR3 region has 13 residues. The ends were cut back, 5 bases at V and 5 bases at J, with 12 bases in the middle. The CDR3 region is CASSPRAGETQYF. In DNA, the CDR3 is TGTGCCAGCAGTCCCAGGGCCGGCGAGACCCAGTACTTC.

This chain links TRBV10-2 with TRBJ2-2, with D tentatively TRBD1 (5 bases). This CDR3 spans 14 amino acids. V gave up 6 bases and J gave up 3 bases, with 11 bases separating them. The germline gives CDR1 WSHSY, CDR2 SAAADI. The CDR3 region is CASSATDHTGELFF. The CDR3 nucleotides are TGCGCCAGCAGCGCGACAGACCACACCGGGGAGCTGTTTTTT.

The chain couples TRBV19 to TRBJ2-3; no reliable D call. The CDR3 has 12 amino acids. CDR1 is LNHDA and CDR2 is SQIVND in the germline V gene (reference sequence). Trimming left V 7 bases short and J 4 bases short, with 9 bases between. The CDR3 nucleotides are TGTGCCAGTACGTCTGGGCCAGATACGCAGTATTTT. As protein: CASTSGPDTQYF.

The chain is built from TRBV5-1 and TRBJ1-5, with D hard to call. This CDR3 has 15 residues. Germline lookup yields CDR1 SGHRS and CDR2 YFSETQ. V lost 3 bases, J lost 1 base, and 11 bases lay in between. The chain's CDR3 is CASSSLGESNQPQHF. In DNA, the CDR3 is TGCGCCAGCAGCTCCCTCGGGGAAAGCAATCAGCCCCAGCATTTT.

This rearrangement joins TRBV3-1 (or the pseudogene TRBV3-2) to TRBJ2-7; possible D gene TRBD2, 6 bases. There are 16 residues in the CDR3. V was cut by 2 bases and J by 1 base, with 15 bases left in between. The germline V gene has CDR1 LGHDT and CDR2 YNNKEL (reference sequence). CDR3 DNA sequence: TGTGCCAGCAGCCAATCGCCGGGACTTACGTCCTACGAGCAGTACTTC. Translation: CASSQSPGLTSYEQYF.

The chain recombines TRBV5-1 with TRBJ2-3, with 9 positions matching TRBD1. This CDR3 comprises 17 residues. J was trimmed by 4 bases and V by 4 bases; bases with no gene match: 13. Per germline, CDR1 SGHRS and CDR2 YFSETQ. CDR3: CASSPTTGGGRADTQYF. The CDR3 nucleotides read TGCGCCAGCAGCCCGACCACAGGGGGCGGTCGAGCAGATACGCAGTATTTT.

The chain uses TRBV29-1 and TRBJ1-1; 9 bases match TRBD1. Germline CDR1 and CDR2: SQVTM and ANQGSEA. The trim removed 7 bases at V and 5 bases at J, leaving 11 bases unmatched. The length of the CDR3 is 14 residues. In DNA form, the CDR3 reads TGCAGCGCGCAAACCGGGACAGGGTTGACTGAAGCTTTCTTT. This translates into CSAQTGTGLTEAFF.

CDR3 loop: CASSPNTGGNTIYF. The DNA for the CDR3 is TGCGCCAGCAGCCCCAACACAGGGGGTAACACCATATATTTT. The chain uses TRBV5-1 and TRBJ1-3; 8 bases map to TRBD1. Germline V CDR1 and CDR2: SGHRS, YFSETQ. The J segment lost 7 bases and the V segment lost 4 bases, leaving 7 bases of the junction unmatched. This CDR3 is 14 amino acids long.

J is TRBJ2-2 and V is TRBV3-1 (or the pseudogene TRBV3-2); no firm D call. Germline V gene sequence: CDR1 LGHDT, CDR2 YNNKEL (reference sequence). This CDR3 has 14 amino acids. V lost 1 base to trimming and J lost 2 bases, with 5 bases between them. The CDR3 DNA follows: TGTGCCAGCAGCCAAGGCGGAAACACCGGGGAGCTGTTTTTT. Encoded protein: CASSQGGNTGELFF.

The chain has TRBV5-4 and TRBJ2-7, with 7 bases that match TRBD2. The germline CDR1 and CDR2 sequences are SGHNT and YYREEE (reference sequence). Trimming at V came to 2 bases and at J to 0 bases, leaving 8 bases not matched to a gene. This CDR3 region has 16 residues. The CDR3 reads CASSFRLAAISYEQYF. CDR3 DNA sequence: TGTGCCAGCAGCTTCAGGCTAGCGGCGATCTCCTACGAGCAGTACTTC.

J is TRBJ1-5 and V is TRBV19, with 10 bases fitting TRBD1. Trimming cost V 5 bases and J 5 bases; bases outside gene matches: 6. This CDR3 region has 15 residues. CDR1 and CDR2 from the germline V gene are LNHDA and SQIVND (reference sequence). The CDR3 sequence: CASSARTGGYQPQHF. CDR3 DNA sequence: TGTGCCAGTAGTGCCCGGACAGGGGGTTATCAGCCCCAGCATTTT.

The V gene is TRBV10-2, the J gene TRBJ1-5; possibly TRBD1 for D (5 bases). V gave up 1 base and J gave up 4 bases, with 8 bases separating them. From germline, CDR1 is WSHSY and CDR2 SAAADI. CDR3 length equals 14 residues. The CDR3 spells CASSELAGNQPQHF. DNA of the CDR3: TGCGCCAGCAGTGAGTTGGCAGGGAATCAGCCCCAGCATTTT.

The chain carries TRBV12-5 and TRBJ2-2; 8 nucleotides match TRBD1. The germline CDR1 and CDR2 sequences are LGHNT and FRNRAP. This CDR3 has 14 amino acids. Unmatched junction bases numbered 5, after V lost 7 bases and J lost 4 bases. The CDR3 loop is CASVRQGTTGELFF. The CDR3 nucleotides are TGTGCTAGTGTGAGACAGGGGACCACCGGGGAGCTGTTTTTT.

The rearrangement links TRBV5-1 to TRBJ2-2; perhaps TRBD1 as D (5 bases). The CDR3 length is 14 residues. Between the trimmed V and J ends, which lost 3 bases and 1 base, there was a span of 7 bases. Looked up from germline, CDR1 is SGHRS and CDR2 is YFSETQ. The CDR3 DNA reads TGCGCCAGCAGCTCCGGACAGAACACCGGGGAGCTGTTTTTT. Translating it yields CASSSGQNTGELFF.

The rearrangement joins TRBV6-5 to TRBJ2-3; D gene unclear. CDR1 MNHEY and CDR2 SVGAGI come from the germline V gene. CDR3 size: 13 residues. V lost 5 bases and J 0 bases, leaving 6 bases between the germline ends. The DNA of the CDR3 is TGTGCCAGCAGTAAACTTAGCACAGATACGCAGTATTTT. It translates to CASSKLSTDTQYF.

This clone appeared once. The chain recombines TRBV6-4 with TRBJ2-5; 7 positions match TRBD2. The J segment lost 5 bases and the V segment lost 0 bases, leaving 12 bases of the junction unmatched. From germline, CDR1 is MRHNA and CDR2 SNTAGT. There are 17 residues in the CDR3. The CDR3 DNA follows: TGTGCCAGCAGTGACTCGAGGCTAGCGGACCTACGGGAGACCCAGTACTTC. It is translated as CASSDSRLADLRETQYF.

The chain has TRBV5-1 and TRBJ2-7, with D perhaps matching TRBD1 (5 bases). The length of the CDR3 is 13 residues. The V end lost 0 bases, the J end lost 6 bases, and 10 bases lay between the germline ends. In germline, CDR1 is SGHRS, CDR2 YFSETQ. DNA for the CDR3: TGCGCCAGCAGCTTGGATCAGGGAACCGAGCAGTACTTC. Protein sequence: CASSLDQGTEQYF.

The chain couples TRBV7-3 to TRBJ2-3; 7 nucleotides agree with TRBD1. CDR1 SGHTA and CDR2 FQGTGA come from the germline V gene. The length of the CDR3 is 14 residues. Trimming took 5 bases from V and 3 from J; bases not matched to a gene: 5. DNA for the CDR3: TGTGCCAGCAGCCGGGACAGACAGACAGATACGCAGTATTTT. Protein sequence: CASSRDRQTDTQYF.

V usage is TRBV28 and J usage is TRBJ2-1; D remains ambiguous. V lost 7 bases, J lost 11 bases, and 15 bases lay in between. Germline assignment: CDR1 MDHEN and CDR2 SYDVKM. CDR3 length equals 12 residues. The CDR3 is CASNRDTVKQFF. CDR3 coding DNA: TGTGCCAGCAATCGAGACACCGTAAAGCAGTTCTTC.

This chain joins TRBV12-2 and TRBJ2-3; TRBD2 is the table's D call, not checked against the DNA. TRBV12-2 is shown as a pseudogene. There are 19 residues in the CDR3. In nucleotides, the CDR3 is TGTGCAAGTCGCTTAGCAGAGCAGCGGGGGGGCCTCATCACAGATACGCAGTATTTT. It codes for CASRLAEQRGGLITDTQYF.

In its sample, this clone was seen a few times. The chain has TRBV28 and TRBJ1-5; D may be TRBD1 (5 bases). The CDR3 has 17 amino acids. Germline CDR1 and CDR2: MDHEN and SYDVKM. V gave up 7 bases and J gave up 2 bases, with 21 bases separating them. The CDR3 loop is CASTPRPSGYRNQPQHF. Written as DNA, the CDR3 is TGTGCCAGCACCCCGCGCCCCTCAGGGTATCGCAATCAGCCCCAGCATTTT.

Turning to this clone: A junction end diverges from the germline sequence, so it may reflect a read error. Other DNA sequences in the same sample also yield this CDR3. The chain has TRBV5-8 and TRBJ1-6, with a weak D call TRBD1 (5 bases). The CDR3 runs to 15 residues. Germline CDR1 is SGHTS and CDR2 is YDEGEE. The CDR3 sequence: CASSLQGNYNSPLHF. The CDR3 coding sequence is TGTGCCAGCAGCTTGCAGGGAAACTATAATTCGCCCCTCCACTTT.

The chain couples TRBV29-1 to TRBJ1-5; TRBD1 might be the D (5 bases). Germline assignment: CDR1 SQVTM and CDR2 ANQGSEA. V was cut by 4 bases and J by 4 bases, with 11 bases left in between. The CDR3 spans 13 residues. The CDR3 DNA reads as TGCAGCGTTGGGCCCGGGGGGAATCAGCCCCAGCATTTT. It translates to CSVGPGGNQPQHF.

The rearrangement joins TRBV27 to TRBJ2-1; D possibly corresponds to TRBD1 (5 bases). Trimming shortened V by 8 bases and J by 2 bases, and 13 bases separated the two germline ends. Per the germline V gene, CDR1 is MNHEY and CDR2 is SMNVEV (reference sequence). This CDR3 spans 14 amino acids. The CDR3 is CASWGLSPYNEQFF. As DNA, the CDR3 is TGTGCCAGCTGGGGCTTATCCCCCTACAATGAGCAGTTCTTC.

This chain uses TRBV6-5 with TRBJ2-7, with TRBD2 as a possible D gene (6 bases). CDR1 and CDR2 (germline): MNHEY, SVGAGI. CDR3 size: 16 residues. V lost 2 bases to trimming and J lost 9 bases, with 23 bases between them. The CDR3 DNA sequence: TGTGCCAGCAGTTACACCACCGGGACTCAAAGAGGCGGGCAGTACTTC. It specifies CASSYTTGTQRGGQYF.